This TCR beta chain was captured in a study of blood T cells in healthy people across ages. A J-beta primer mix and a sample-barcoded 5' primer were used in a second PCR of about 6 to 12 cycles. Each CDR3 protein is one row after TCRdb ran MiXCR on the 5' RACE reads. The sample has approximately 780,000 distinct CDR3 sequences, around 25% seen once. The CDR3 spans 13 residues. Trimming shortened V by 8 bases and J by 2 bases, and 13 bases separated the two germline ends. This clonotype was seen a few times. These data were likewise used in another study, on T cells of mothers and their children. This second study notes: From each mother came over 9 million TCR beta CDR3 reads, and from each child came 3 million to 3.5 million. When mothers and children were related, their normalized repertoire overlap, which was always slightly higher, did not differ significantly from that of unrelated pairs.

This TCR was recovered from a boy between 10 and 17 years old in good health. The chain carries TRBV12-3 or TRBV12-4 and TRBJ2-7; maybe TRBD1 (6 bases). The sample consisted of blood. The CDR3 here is CASGPDRAYEQYF. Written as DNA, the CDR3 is TGTGCCAGCGGGCCGGACAGAGCCTACGAGCAGTACTTC.